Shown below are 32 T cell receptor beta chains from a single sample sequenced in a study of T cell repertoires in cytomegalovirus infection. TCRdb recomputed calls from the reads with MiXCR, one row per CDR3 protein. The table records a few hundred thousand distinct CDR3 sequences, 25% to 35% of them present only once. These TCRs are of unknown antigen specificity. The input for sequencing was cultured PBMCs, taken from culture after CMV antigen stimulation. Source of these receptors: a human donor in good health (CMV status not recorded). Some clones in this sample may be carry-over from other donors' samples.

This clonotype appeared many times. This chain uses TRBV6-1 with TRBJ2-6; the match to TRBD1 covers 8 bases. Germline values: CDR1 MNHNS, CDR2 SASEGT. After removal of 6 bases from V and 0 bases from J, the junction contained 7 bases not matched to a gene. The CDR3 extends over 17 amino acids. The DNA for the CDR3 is TGTGCCAGCAGCCGCAGGGGGCGGAGCTCTGGGGCCAACGTCCTGACTTTC. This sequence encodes CASSRRGRSSGANVLTF.

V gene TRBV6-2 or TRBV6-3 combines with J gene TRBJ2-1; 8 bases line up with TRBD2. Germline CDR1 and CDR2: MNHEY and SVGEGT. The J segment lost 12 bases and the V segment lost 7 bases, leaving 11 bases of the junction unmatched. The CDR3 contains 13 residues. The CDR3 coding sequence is TGTGCCAGCACGGGGTTGAGCGGGAGTTTGCAGTTCTTC. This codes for CASTGLSGSLQFF.

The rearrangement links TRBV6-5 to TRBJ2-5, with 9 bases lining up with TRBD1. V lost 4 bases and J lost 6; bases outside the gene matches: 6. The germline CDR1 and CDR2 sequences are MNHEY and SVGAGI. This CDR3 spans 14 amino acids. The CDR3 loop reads CASSWGGTGKTQYF. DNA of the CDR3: TGTGCCAGCAGTTGGGGCGGGACAGGGAAGACCCAGTACTTC.

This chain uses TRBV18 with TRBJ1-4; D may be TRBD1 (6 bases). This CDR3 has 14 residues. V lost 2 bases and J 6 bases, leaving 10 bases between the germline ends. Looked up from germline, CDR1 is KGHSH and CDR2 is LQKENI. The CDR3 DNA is TGTGCCAGCTCACCAGCTTCAGGGGATGAAAAACTGTTTTTT. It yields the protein CASSPASGDEKLFF.

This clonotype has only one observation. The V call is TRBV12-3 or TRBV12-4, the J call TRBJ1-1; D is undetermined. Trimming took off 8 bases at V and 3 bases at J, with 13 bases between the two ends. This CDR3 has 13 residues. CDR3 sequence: CASEPGGYTEAFF. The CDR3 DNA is TGTGCCAGCGAACCAGGAGGTTACACTGAAGCTTTCTTT.

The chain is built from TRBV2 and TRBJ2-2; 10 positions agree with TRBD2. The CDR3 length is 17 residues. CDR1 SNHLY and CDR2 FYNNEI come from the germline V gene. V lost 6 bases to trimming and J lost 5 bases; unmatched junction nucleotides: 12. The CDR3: CASRVLAGFGGTGELFF. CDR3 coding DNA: TGTGCCAGCAGGGTACTAGCGGGATTCGGTGGAACCGGGGAGCTGTTTTTT.

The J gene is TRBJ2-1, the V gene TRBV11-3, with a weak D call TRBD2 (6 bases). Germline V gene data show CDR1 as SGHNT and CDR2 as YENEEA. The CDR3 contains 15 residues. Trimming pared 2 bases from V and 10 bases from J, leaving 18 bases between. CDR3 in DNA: TGTGCCAGCAGCTTATATTCGGGAGAGACGGGGGAGCAGTTCTTC. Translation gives CASSLYSGETGEQFF. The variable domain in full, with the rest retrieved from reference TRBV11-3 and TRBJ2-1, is EAGVVQSPRYKIIEKKQPVAFWCNPISGHNTLYWYLQNLGQGPELLIRYENEEAVDDSQLPKDRFSAERLKGVDSTLKIQPAELGDSAVYLCASSLYSGETGEQFFGPGTRLTVL.

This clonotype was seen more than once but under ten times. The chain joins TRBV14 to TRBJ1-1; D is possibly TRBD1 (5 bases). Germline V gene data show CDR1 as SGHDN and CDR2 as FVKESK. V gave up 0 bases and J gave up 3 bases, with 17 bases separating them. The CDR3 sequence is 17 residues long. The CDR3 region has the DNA TGTGCCAGCAGCCAAGATCTGGCAGGGCTAGGTGACACTGAAGCTTTCTTT. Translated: CASSQDLAGLGDTEAFF.

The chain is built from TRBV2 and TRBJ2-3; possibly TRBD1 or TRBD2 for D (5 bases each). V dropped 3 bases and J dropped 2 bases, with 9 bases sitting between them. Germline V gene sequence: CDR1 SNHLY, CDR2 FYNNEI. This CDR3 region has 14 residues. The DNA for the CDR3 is TGTGCCAGCAGTGAGGACGGGGCCACAGATACGCAGTATTTT. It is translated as CASSEDGATDTQYF.

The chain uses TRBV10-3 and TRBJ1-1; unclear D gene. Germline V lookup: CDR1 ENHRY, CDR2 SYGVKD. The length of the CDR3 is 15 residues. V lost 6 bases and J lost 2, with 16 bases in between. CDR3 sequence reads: CAISDVDLVNTEAFF. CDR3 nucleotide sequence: TGTGCCATCAGCGACGTTGACCTCGTCAACACTGAAGCTTTCTTT.

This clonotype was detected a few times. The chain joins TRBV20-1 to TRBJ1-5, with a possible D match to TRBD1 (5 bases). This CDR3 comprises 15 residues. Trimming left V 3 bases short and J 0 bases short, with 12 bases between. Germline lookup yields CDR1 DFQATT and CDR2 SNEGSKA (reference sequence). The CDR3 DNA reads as TGCAGTGCTAGGGGGGGGGACCGTAGCAATCAGCCCCAGCATTTT. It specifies CSARGGDRSNQPQHF.

The DNA of the CDR3 is TGCAGTGCTATACAGGGGGCCCTCAATCAGCCCCAGCATTTT. It codes for CSAIQGALNQPQHF. This chain uses TRBV20-1 with TRBJ1-5, with TRBD1 matching 9 bases. Trimming at V came to 4 bases and at J to 3 bases, leaving 4 bases not matched to a gene. CDR3 length: 14 amino acids. Germline loops: CDR1 DFQATT, CDR2 SNEGSKA (reference sequence).

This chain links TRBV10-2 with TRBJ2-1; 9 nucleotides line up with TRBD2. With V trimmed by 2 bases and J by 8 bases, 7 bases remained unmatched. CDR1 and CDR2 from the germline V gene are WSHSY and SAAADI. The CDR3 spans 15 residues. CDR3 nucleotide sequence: TGCGCCAGCAGTGAGGTGGCGGGAGGGTTCGATGAGCAGTTCTTC. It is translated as CASSEVAGGFDEQFF.

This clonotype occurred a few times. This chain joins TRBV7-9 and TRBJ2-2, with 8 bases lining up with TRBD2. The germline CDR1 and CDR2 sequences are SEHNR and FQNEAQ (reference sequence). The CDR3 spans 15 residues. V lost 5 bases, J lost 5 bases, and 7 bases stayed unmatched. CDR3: CASSQSGSWTGELFF. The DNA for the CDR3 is TGTGCCAGCAGCCAAAGCGGGAGCTGGACCGGGGAGCTGTTTTTT.

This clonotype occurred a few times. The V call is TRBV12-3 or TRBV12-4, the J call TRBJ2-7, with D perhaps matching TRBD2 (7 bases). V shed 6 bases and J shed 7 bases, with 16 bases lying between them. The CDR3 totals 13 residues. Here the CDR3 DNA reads TGTGCCAGCAGCCCACGACGGGGGGCTGAGCAGTACTTC. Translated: CASSPRRGAEQYF.

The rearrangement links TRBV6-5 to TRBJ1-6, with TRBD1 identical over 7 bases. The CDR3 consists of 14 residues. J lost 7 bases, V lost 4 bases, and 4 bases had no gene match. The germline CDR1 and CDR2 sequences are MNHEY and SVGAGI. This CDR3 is CASSFRQGNSPLHF. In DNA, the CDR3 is TGTGCCAGCAGTTTCCGACAGGGCAATTCACCCCTCCACTTT.

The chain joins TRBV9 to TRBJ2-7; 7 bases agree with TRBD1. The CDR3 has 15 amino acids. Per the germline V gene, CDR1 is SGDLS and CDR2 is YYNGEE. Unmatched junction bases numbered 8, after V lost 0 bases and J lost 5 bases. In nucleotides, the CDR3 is TGTGCCAGCAGCGTAGACCCCCGACAGGGCCACGAGCAGTACTTC. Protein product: CASSVDPRQGHEQYF.

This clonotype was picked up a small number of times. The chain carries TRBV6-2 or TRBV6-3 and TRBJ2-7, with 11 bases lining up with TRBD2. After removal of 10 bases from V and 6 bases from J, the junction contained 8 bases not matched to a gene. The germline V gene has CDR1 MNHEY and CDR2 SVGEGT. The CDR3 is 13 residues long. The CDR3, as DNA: TGTGCCACTACTAGCGGGAGTCGGGTCGAGCAGTACGTC. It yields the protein CATTSGSRVEQYV.

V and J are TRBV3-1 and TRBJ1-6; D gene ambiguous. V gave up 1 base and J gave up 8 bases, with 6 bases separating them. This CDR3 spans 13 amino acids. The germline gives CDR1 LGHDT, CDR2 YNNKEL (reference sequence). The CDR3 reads CASSQASDSPLHF. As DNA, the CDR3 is TGTGCCAGCAGCCAAGCCTCGGATTCACCCCTCCACTTT.

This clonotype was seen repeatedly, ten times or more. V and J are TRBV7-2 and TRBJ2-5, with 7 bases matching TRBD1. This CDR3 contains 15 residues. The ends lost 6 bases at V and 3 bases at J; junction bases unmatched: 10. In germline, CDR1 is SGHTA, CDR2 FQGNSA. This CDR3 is CASRKGARAEETQYF. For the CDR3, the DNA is TGTGCCAGCAGAAAGGGGGCGAGGGCGGAAGAGACCCAGTACTTC.

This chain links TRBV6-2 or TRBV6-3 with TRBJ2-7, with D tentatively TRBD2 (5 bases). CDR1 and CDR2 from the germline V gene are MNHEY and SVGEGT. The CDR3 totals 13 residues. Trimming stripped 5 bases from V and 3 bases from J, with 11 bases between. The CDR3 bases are TGTGCCAGCAGTAGAGGGCAGTTCTACGAGCAGTACGTC. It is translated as CASSRGQFYEQYV.

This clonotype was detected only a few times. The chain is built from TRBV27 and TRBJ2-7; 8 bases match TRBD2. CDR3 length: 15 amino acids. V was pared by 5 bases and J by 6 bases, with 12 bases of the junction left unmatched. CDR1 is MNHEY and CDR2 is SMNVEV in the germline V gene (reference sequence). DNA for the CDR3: TGTGCCAGCAGTCAGAACCGGGAGGGCCGAGCCGAGCAGTACTTC. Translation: CASSQNREGRAEQYF.

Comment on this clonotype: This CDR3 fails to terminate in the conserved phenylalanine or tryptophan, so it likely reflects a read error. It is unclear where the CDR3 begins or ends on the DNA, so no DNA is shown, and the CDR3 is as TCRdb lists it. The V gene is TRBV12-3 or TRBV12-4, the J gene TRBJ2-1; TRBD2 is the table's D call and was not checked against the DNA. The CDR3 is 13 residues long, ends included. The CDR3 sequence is CASSFGLAEGTAY.

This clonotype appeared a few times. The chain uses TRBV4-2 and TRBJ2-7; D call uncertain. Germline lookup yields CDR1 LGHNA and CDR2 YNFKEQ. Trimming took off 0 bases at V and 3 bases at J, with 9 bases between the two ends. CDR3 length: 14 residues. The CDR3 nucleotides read TGTGCCAGCAGCCAAGACGGCCAGCACTACGAGCAGTACTTC. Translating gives CASSQDGQHYEQYF.

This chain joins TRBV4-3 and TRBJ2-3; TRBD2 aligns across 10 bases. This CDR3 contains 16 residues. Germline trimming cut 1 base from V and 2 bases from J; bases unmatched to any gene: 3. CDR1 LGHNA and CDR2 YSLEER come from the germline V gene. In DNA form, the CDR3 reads TGCGCCAGCAGCCAAGCGCTAGCGGGGGACACAGATACGCAGTATTTT. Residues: CASSQALAGDTDTQYF.

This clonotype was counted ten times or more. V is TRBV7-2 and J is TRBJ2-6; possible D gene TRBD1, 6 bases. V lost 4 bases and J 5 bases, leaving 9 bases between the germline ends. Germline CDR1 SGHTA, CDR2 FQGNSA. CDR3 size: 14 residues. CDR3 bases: TGTGCCAGCAGCTCTGACAGGCGGGCCAACGTCCTGACTTTC. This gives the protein CASSSDRRANVLTF.

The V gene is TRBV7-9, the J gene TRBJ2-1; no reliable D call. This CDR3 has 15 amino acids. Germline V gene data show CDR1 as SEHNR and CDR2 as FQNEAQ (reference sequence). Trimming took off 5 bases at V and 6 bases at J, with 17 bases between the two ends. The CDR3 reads CASSPRIGPTNEQFF. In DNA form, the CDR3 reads TGTGCCAGCAGCCCCCGAATAGGGCCGACCAATGAGCAGTTCTTC.

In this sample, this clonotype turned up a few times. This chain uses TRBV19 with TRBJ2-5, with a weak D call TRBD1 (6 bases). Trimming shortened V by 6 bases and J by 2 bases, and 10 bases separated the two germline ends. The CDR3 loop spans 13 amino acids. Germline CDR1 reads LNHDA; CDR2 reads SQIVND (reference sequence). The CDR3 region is CASSVTGQETQYF. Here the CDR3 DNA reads TGTGCCAGTAGCGTGACAGGTCAAGAGACCCAGTACTTC.

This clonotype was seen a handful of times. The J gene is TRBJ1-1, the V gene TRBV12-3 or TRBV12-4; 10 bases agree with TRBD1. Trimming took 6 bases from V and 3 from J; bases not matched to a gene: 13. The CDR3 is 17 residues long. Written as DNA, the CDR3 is TGTGCCAGCAGCCTTTCGGGACAGGGGTGGAGGTACACTGAAGCTTTCTTT. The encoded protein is CASSLSGQGWRYTEAFF.

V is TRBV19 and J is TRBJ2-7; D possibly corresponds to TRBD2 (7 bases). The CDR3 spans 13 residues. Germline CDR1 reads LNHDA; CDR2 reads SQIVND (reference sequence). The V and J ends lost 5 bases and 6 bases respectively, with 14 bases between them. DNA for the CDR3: TGTGCCAGTAGTGGACAGACTAGCCGCGAGCAGTACTTC. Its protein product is CASSGQTSREQYF.

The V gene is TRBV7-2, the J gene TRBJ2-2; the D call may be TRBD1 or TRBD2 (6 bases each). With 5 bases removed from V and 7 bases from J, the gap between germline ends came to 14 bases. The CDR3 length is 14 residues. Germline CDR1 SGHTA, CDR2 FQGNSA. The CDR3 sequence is CASSLGGIIGELFF. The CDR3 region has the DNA TGTGCCAGCAGCCTAGGGGGGATTATCGGGGAGCTGTTTTTT. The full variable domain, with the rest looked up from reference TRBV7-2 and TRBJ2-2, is GAGVSQSPSNKVTEKGKDVELRCDPISGHTALYWYRQSLGQGLEFLIYFQGNSAPDKSGLPSDRFSAERTGGSVSTLTIQRTQQEDSAVYLCASSLGGIIGELFFGEGSRLTVL.

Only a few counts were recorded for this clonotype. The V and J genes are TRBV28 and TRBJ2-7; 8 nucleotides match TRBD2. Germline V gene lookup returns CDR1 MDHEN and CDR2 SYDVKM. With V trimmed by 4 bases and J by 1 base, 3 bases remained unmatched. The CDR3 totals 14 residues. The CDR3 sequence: CASSSGGVSYEQYF. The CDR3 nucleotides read TGTGCCAGCAGTTCGGGGGGGGTTTCCTACGAGCAGTACTTC.